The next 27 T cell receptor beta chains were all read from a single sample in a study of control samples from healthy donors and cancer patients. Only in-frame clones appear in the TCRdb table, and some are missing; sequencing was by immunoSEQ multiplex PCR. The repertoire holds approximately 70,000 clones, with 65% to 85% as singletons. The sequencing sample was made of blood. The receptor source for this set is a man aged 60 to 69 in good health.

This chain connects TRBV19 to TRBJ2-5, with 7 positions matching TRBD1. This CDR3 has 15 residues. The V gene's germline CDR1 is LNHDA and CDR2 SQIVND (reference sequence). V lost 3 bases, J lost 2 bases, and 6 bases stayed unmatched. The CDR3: CASSILRGQQETQYF. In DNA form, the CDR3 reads TGTGCCAGTAGTATTCTGAGGGGACAGCAAGAGACCCAGTACTTC.

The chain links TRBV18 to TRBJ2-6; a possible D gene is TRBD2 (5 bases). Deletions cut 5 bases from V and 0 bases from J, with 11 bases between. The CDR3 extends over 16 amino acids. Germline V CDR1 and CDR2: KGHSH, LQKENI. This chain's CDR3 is CASSTAGGSGANVLTF. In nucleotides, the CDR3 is TGTGCCAGCTCAACCGCCGGAGGCTCTGGGGCCAACGTCCTGACTTTC.

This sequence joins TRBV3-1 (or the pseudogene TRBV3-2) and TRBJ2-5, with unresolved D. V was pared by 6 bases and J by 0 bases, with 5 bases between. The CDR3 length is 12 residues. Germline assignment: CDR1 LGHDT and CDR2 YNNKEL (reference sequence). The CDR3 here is CASRQYQETQYF. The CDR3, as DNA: TGTGCCAGCAGGCAATACCAAGAGACCCAGTACTTC.

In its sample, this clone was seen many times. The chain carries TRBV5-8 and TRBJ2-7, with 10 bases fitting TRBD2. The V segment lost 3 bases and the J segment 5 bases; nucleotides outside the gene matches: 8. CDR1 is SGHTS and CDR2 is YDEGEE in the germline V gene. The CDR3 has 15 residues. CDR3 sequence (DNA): TGTGCCAGCAGCTCTCTAGCGGGAGAAATCCACGAGCAGTACTTC. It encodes CASSSLAGEIHEQYF.

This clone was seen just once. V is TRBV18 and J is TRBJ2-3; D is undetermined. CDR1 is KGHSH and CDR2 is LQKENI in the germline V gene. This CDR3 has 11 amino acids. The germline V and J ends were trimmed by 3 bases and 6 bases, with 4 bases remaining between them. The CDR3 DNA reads TGTGCCAGCTCACCCGGGGATACGCAGTATTTT. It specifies CASSPGDTQYF. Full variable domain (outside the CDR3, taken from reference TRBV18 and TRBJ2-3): NAGVMQNPRHLVRRRGQEARLRCSPMKGHSHVYWYRQLPEEGLKFMVYLQKENIIDESGMPKERFSAEFPKEGPSILRIQQVVRGDSAAYFCASSPGDTQYFGPGTRLTVL.

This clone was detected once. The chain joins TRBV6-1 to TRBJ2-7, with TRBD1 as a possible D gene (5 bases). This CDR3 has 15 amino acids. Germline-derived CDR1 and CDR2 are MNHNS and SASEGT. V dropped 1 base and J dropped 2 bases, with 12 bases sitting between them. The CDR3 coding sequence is TGTGCCAGCAGTGAAGTCGCCGAGACAGCCTACGAGCAGTACTTC. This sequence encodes CASSEVAETAYEQYF.

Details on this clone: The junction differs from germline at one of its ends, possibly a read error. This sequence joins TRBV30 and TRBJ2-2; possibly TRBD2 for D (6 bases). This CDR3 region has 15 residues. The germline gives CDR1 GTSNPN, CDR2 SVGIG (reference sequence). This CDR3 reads CAGRPPGPFSGELFF. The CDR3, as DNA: TGTGCCGGGAGGCCACCAGGGCCCTTTTCCGGGGAGCTGTTTTTT. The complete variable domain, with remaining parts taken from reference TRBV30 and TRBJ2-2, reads SQTIHQWPATLVQPVGSPLSLECTVEGTSNPNLYWYRQAAGRGLQLLFYSVGIGQISSEVPQNLSASRPQDRQFILSSKKLLLSDSGFYLCAGRPPGPFSGELFFGEGSRLTVL.

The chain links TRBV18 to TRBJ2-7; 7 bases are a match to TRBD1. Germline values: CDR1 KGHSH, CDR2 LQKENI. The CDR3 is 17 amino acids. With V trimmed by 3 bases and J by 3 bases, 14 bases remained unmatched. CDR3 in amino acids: CASSPTFYRDSIYEQYF. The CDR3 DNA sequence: TGTGCCAGCTCACCTACGTTCTACCGGGACAGCATCTACGAGCAGTACTTC.

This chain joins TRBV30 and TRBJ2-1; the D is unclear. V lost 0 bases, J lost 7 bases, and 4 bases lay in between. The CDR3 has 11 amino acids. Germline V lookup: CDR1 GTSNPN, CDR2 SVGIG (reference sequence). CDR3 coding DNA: TGTGCCTGGAGTGTTATGAATGAGCAGTTCTTC. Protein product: CAWSVMNEQFF.

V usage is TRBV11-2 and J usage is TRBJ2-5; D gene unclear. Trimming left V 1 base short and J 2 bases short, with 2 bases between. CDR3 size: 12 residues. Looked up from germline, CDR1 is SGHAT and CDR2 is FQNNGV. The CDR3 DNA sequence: TGTGCCAGCAGCTTAGGTCAAGAGACCCAGTACTTC. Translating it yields CASSLGQETQYF.

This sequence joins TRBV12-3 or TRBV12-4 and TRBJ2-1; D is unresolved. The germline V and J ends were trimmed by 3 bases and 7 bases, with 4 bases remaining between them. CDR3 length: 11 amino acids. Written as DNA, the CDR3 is TGTGCCAGCAGTTTTGGGAATGAGCAGTTCTTC. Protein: CASSFGNEQFF.

CDR3 residues: CASSETEAQGSQYF. The CDR3 DNA follows: TGTGCCAGCAGTGAAACGGAAGCACAGGGATCACAGTATTTT. The V call is TRBV6-1, the J call TRBJ2-3; a possible D gene is TRBD1 (6 bases). CDR1 is MNHNS and CDR2 is SASEGT in the germline V gene. V was cut by 2 bases and J by 12 bases, with 18 bases left in between. CDR3 size: 14 residues.

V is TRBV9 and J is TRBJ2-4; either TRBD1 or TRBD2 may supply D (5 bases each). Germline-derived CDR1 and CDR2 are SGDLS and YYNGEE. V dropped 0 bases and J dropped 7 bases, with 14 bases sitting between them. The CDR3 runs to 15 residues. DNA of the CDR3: TGTGCCAGCAGCGTAGATGGGGGTATTCGGAACATTCAGTACTTC. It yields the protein CASSVDGGIRNIQYF.

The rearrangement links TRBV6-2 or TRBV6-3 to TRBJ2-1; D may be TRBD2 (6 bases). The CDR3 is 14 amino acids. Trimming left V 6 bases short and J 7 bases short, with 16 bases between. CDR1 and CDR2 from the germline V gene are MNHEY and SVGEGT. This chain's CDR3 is CASSRTGRMNEQFF. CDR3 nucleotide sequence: TGTGCCAGCAGCCGAACCGGGAGAATGAATGAGCAGTTCTTC.

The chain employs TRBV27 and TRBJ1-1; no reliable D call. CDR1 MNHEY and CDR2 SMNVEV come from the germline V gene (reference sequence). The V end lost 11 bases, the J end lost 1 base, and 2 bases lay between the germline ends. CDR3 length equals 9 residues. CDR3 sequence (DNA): TGTGCCCCGAACACTGAAGCTTTCTTT. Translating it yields CAPNTEAFF.

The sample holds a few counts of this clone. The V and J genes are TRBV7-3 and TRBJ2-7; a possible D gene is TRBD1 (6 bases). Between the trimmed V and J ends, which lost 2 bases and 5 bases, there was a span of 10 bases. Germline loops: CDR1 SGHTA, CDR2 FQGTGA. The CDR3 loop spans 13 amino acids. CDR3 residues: CASSLSGVDEQYF. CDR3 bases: TGTGCCAGCAGCTTATCAGGGGTCGACGAGCAGTACTTC.

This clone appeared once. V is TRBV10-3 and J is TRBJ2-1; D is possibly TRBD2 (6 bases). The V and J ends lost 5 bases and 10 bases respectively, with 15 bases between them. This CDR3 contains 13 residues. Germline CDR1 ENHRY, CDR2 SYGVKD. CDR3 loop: CAISRKEGREQFF. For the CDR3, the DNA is TGTGCCATCAGTCGCAAGGAGGGTCGGGAGCAGTTCTTC.

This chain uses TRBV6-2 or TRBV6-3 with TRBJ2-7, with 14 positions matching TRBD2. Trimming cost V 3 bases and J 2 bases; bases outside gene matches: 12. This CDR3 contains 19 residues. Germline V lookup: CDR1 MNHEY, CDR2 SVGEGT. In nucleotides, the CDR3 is TGTGCCAGCAGTTATTCCGGGACTAGCGGGAGACTGCCTACCTACGAGCAGTACTTC. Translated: CASSYSGTSGRLPTYEQYF.

CDR3 nucleotides: TGTGCCAGCAGTTACTCGGGACTAGCGGAGAACTACAATGAGCAGTTCTTC. Translated: CASSYSGLAENYNEQFF. The V call is TRBV6-2 or TRBV6-3, the J call TRBJ2-1; 11 nucleotides agree with TRBD2. Germline V gives CDR1 MNHEY, CDR2 SVGEGT. The CDR3 length is 17 residues. V trimming: 0 bases; J trimming: 3 bases; junction bases outside the gene matches: 4.

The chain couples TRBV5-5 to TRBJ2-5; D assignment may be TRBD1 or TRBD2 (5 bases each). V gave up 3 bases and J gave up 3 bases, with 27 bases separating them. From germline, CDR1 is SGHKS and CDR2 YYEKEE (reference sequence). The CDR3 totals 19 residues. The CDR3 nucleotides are TGTGCCAGCAGCTACGGGGAATGGACTCTCCGACAGAGTGAAGAGACCCAGTACTTC. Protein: CASSYGEWTLRQSEETQYF.

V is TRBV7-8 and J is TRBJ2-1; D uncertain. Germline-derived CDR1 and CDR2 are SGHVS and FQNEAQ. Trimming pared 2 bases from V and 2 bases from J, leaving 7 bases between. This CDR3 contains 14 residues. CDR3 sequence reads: CASSLSIAYNEQFF. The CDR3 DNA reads TGTGCCAGCAGCTTAAGTATCGCCTACAATGAGCAGTTCTTC.

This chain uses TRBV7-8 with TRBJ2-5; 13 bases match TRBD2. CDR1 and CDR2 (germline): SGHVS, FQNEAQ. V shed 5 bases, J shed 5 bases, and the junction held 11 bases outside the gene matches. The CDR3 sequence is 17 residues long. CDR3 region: CASSPMGTSGVRETQYF. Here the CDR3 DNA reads TGTGCCAGCAGCCCAATGGGGACTAGCGGGGTCCGGGAGACCCAGTACTTC.

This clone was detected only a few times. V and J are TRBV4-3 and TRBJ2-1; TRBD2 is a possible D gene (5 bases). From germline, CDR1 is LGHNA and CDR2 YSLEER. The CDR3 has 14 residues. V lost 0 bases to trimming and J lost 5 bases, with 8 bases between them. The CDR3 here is CASSQEWGDNEQFF. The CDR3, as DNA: TGCGCCAGCAGCCAAGAATGGGGAGACAATGAGCAGTTCTTC.

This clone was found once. The CDR3 spells CASSVGMKETQYF. Here the CDR3 DNA reads TGTGCCAGCAGTGTAGGCATGAAAGAGACCCAGTACTTC. The chain uses TRBV12-3 or TRBV12-4 and TRBJ2-5; D ambiguous. V lost 5 bases to trimming and J lost 3 bases, with 10 bases between them. The CDR3 length is 13 residues.

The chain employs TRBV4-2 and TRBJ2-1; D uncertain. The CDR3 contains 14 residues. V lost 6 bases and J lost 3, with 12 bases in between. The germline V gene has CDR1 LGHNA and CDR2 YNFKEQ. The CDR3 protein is CASRRDPSYNEQFF. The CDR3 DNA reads TGTGCCAGCAGGCGCGATCCTAGCTACAATGAGCAGTTCTTC.

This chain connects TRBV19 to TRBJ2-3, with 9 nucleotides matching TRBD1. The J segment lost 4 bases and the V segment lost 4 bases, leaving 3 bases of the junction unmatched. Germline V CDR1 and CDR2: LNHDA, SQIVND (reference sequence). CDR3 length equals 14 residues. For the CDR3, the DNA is TGTGCCAGTAGTAACAGGGGGCGGGCAGATACGCAGTATTTT. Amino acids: CASSNRGRADTQYF.

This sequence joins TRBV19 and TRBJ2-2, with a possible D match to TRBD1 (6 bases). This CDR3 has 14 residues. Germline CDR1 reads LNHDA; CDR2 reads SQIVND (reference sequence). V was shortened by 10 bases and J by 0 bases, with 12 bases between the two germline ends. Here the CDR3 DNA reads TGTGCCATTTCCAGGACAGCGAACACCGGGGAGCTGTTTTTT. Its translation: CAISRTANTGELFF.